These T cell receptor beta chains were read from a single sample in a study of blood T cell repertoires in COVID-19. Only in-frame clones appear in the TCRdb table, and some are missing; sequencing was by immunoSEQ multiplex PCR. This table has under 200,000 clones, around nine tenths appearing once. The sample comprised peripheral blood. These receptors originate from a man in his sixties with COVID-19, enrolled during active disease. CDR3s include the opening cysteine and the closing phenylalanine or tryptophan. A D gene is named only where the DNA matches it firmly. Size is stated for part of the rows, as once, few or many counts, or as a class when the clone is expanded.

NA NA TRBJ2-3 TRBV19 TGTGCCAGTAGTATAGATGCTCCTCGACTAGTCGGAGATACGCAGTATTTT CASSIDAPRLVGDTQYF
NA TRBD2 TRBJ2-1 TRBV29-1 TGCAGCGTTGATGGGCTTAGCGGGGGGGCTCCCAATGAGCAGTTCTTC CSVDGLSGGAPNEQFF
NA NA TRBJ2-7 TRBV7-8 TGTGCCAGCAGCTTAGCGGGAGGCAACTACGAGCAGTACTTC CASSLAGGNYEQYF
NA NA TRBJ1-2 TRBV3-1/TRBV3-2 TGTGCCAGCAGCCAAGATGCGCGACAGACGACCTATGGCTACACCTTC CASSQDARQTTYGYTF
NA TRBD2 TRBJ2-1 TRBV7-9 TGTGCCAGCAGCTTAGATCTGGGACTAGCAGTCGATGAGCAGTTCTTC CASSLDLGLAVDEQFF
few NA TRBJ1-2 TRBV19 TGTGCCAGTAGTATAGTCGAGGGTGCTGGCTACACCTTC CASSIVEGAGYTF
NA TRBD1 TRBJ1-1 TRBV19 TGTGCCAGTAGTTATCAGGGGGGGAACACTGAAGCTTTCTTT CASSYQGGNTEAFF
NA TRBD1 TRBJ2-3 TRBV9 TGTCCCAGCCGCGTGGGCGGGCGGGGGCGGTTGGCTGGGACAGGGGGCACAGATACGCAGTATTTT CPSRVGGRGRLAGTGGTDTQYF
NA NA TRBJ2-1 TRBV29-1 TGCAGCGTTGGCGAGAATGAGCAGTTCTTC CSVGENEQFF
NA TRBD1 TRBJ1-1 TRBV28 TGTGCCAGCAGTAAGGACAGGGGGTTGGATACCACTGAAGCTTTCTTT CASSKDRGLDTTEAFF
NA NA TRBJ1-2 TRBV7-8 TGTGCCAGCAGCTCCAGGGGTTTCTATGGCTACACCTTC CASSSRGFYGYTF
NA NA TRBJ1-3 TRBV7-8 TGTGCCAGCAGCTCTACGGGCTCTGGAAACACCATATATTTT CASSSTGSGNTIYF
NA NA TRBJ1-1 TRBV18 TGTGCCAGCTCTCTCCCAGTGAACACTGAAGCTTTCTTT CASSLPVNTEAFF
once NA TRBJ1-2 TRBV6-5 TGTGCCAGCAGTACCGGTGTCTATGGCTACACCTTC CASSTGVYGYTF
few NA TRBJ1-3 TRBV27 TGTGCCAGCAGACAGAACCCTGGAAACACCATATATTTT CASRQNPGNTIYF
NA NA TRBJ2-3 TRBV24-1 TGTGCCACCAGTGATGGGCGGGCGAACCCGGATACGCAGTATTTT CATSDGRANPDTQYF
once TRBD1 TRBJ1-6 TRBV5-1 TGCGCCAGCAGCCGGGGGACAGGCTCCTATAATTCACCCCTCCACTTT CASSRGTGSYNSPLHF
NA NA TRBJ2-3 TRBV11-2 TGTGCCAGCAGCCTGGGGGCTAGCACAGATACGCAGTATTTT CASSLGASTDTQYF
NA TRBD2 TRBJ2-2 TRBV4-2 TGTGCCAGCAGCCAAGATGGAAGACTAGCGGGGGCCGGGGAGCTGTTTTTT CASSQDGRLAGAGELFF
NA NA TRBJ2-6 TRBV27 TGTGCCAGCAGAGGTTGGGACTTAGCGGCCAACGTCCTGACTTTC CASRGWDLAANVLTF
NA NA TRBJ1-2 TRBV19 TGTGCCAGTAGTATAGTGGCAGGCACCTATAACCGCAAGTGGCGAGGGGGCTACACCTTC CASSIVAGTYNRKWRGGYTF
once TRBD1 TRBJ1-5 TRBV19 TGTGCCAGTAGGGGACAGGGTTGGGCAAGCAATCAGCCCCAGCATTTT CASRGQGWASNQPQHF
NA NA TRBJ2-7 TRBV5-8 TGTGCCAGCAGCCCCATCGCATTTACGGTCCACGAGCAGTACTTC CASSPIAFTVHEQYF
NA NA TRBJ2-5 TRBV3-1/TRBV3-2 TGTGCCAGCAGCCAAGGGGCCTCCTGGACCCAGTACTTC CASSQGASWTQYF
NA NA TRBJ1-1 TRBV20-1 TGCAGTGCTAGTCCGGGCAGGGGTAACACTGAAGCTTTCTTT CSASPGRGNTEAFF
NA NA TRBJ2-7 TRBV7-9 TGTGCCAGCAGCTCCGCAGGGACAACCTACGAGCAGTACTTC CASSSAGTTYEQYF
NA TRBD2 TRBJ2-3 TRBV7-3 TGTGCCAGCAGCTTAGGGGGGACTAGCGGGAGAGATACGCAGTATTTT CASSLGGTSGRDTQYF
once NA TRBJ1-1 TRBV30 TGTGCCTGGAGTCGGGGGTCGGGTGCCACTGAAGCTTTCTTT CAWSRGSGATEAFF
NA NA TRBJ1-3 TRBV11-3 TGTGCCAGCAGCATGTACAGGGCTTCTGGAAACACCATATATTTT CASSMYRASGNTIYF
NA NA TRBJ2-1 TRBV5-1 TGCGCCAGCAGCTTGTCTGCGAGCTCCTACAATGAGCAGTTCTTC CASSLSASSYNEQFF
NA TRBD2 TRBJ2-7 TRBV9 TGTGCCAGCAGCGGGGGAGGGGCCTACGAGCAGTACTTC CASSGGGAYEQYF
NA TRBD1 TRBJ2-3 TRBV9 TGTGCCAGCAGCGTAGGGTCTTCGGACAGGGAAAGTTTT CASSVGSSDRESF
NA TRBD2 TRBJ2-1 TRBV19 TGTGCCAGTAGCACAACTAGCGGGTCCTACAATGAGCAGTTCTTC CASSTTSGSYNEQFF
NA TRBD1 TRBJ2-5 TRBV2 TGTGCCAGCAGTGAACAGGGGACAGCAATCCAAGAGACCCAGTACTTC CASSEQGTAIQETQYF
NA NA TRBJ1-1 TRBV7-2 TGTGCCAGCAGCTTAATGGCCTCGAACACTGAAGCTTTCTTT CASSLMASNTEAFF
NA NA TRBJ1-2 TRBV11-2 TGTGCCAGCAGCTTTACAGGATCAAACTATGGCTACACCTTC CASSFTGSNYGYTF
NA TRBD1 TRBJ1-1 TRBV24-1 TGTGCCACCAGTGATGGGGGACAGGGGAGGAGAGCTTTCTTT CATSDGGQGRRAFF
NA TRBD2 TRBJ2-7 TRBV9 TGTGCCAGCAGCAGCGGGAGCGGTACCTACGAGCAGTACTTC CASSSGSGTYEQYF
NA NA TRBJ2-1 TRBV24-1 TGTGCCACCAGTGATTTTCTAGCGTCATACAATGAGCAGTTCTTC CATSDFLASYNEQFF
NA NA TRBJ1-3 TRBV29-1 TGCAGCGTTGGTAGCTCTGGAAACACCATATATTTT CSVGSSGNTIYF
NA TRBD2 TRBJ2-1 TRBV5-4 TGTGCCAGCAGCTTGGTCGCTAGCGGGAACAATGAGCAGTTCTTC CASSLVASGNNEQFF
NA NA TRBJ2-7 TRBV28 TGTGCCAGCAGTCCCCCAGACAGGAGAAGCTCCTACGAGCAGTACTTC CASSPPDRRSSYEQYF
once NA TRBJ1-2 TRBV2 TGTGCCAGCAGTGAACTGCAGGGGCCCCCAAACTATGGCTACACCTTC CASSELQGPPNYGYTF
NA TRBD2 TRBJ2-3 TRBV6-5 TGTGCCAGCAGTTTCGGGACTAGCAGTGACACAGATACGCAGTATTTT CASSFGTSSDTDTQYF
few TRBD1 TRBJ1-6 TRBV28 TGTGCCAGCAGTAAAACAGGGGTTACCTATAATTCACCCCTCCACTTT CASSKTGVTYNSPLHF
NA TRBD1 TRBJ1-4 TRBV5-1 TGCGCCAGCAGCCCCGGGACAGGGGGCGTTAGTAATGAAAAACTGTTTTTT CASSPGTGGVSNEKLFF
NA TRBD1 TRBJ2-7 TRBV3-1/TRBV3-2 TGTGCCAGCAGTGACCGGGACAGGAGGAGCTCCTACGAGCAGTACTTC CASSDRDRRSSYEQYF
NA NA TRBJ1-1 TRBV12-3/TRBV12-4 TGTGCCAGTTGGAGGGCAACTGAAGCTTTCTTT CASWRATEAFF
once NA TRBJ2-1 TRBV4-3 TGCGCCAGCAGCCAAGTAGAGTTCCGCAATGAGCAGTTCTTC CASSQVEFRNEQFF
NA NA TRBJ2-1 TRBV7-6 TGTGCCAGCAGCTTATTTTCTCCCCCTGATGAGCAGTTCTTC CASSLFSPPDEQFF
NA TRBD1 TRBJ2-3 TRBV12-5 TGTGCTAGTGGCCAAGGACAGGGCAACACAGATACGCAGTATTTT CASGQGQGNTDTQYF
NA TRBD1 TRBJ1-5 TRBV6-2/TRBV6-3 TGTGCCAGCAGTTTTACAGGGGGACAGCCCCAGCATTTT CASSFTGGQPQHF
NA NA TRBJ2-7 TRBV21-1 TGTGCCAGCAGCAAAGCGTGTCAGCTAGGCTACGAGCAGTACTTC CASSKACQLGYEQYF
NA NA TRBJ1-5 TRBV4-3 TGCGCCAGCAGCCAAGAAGTTGGAGATAGCAATCAGCCCCAGCATTTT CASSQEVGDSNQPQHF